Listed here are 28 T cell receptor beta chains from one sample, sequenced in a study of shared clonotypes between healthy human individuals. Repertoires were generated with immunoSEQ multiplex PCR, while TCRdb's copy carries only in-frame clones and drops some. The profile shows about 1 million clones, 65% to 80% of them singletons. Material for sequencing was memory CD4+ T cells sorted from blood. Subset described: CD45RA-negative fraction. Receptor source: a man aged 18 to 35 in good health.

The CDR3 loop is CASSDMSGRDEQFF. The CDR3 bases are TGCGCCAGCAGTGACATGAGCGGGAGAGATGAGCAGTTCTTC. The gene calls are TRBV5-1 and TRBJ2-1; 8 bases fit TRBD2. This CDR3 has 14 amino acids. Germline assignment: CDR1 SGHRS and CDR2 YFSETQ. J was trimmed by 8 bases and V by 5 bases; bases with no gene match: 9.

The chain recombines TRBV9 with TRBJ1-6; D uncertain. Looked up from germline, CDR1 is SGDLS and CDR2 is YYNGEE. V lost 4 bases and J lost 0, with 14 bases in between. The CDR3 consists of 17 residues. CDR3 in DNA: TGTGCCAGCAGCCCAGAAGTGGGGAGCTCCTATAATTCACCCCTCCACTTT. Translated, it gives CASSPEVGSSYNSPLHF. Variable domain in full (rest from reference TRBV9 and TRBJ1-6): DSGVTQTPKHLITATGQRVTLRCSPRSGDLSVYWYQQSLDQGLQFLIQYYNGEERAKGNILERFSAQQFPDLHSELNLSSLELGDSALYFCASSPEVGSSYNSPLHFGNGTRLTVT.

The rearrangement joins TRBV5-1 to TRBJ2-7, with 8 bases lining up with TRBD2. The germline V gene has CDR1 SGHRS and CDR2 YFSETQ. This CDR3 is built from 14 residues. J was trimmed by 4 bases and V by 0 bases; bases with no gene match: 3. This chain's CDR3 is CASSLESGGYEQYF. The CDR3 DNA sequence: TGCGCCAGCAGCTTGGAGAGCGGGGGTTACGAGCAGTACTTC.

Of note for this clone: This likely came from a read error, as a far larger clone is one base away. Other DNA sequences in the same sample also yield this CDR3. This chain connects TRBV28 to TRBJ1-1; the match to TRBD1 covers 8 bases. The germline CDR1 and CDR2 sequences are MDHEN and SYDVKM. CDR3 length equals 14 residues. CDR3 protein: CASSLGAGGTEAFF. The CDR3 bases are TGTGCCAGCAGCCTGGGGGCAGGGGGCACTGAAGCCTTCTTT.

In regard to this clone: In the same sample, other DNA sequences code for this CDR3. This chain links TRBV18 with TRBJ2-7; a possible D gene is TRBD2 (5 bases). This CDR3 has 15 residues. Looked up from germline, CDR1 is KGHSH and CDR2 is LQKENI. Trimming took 1 base from V and 0 from J, leaving 10 bases between them. CDR3 nucleotides: TGTGCCAGCTCACCACACCCGGGGAGCTCCTACGAGCAGTACTTC. This sequence encodes CASSPHPGSSYEQYF.

V usage is TRBV7-2 and J usage is TRBJ1-3; TRBD1 matches 7 bases. Germline lookup yields CDR1 SGHTA and CDR2 FQGNSA. The ends lost 4 bases at V and 0 bases at J; junction bases unmatched: 9. The length of the CDR3 is 17 residues. For the CDR3, the DNA is TGTGCCAGCAGCTCATTACAGGGGCCCCGCTCTGGAAACACCATATATTTT. Translating it yields CASSSLQGPRSGNTIYF.

The rearrangement links TRBV7-9 to TRBJ1-1; D not resolved. The CDR3 loop spans 14 amino acids. V gave up 3 bases and J gave up 1 base, with 9 bases separating them. Germline CDR1 reads SEHNR; CDR2 reads FQNEAQ (reference sequence). CDR3 amino acids: CASSFYSENTEAFF. In nucleotides, the CDR3 is TGTGCCAGCAGCTTTTACTCAGAGAACACTGAAGCTTTCTTT.

This clone has a handful of counts. This chain links TRBV11-2 with TRBJ2-3; D not certain. Germline CDR1 is SGHAT and CDR2 is FQNNGV. The ends were cut back, 2 bases at V and 4 bases at J, with 10 bases in the middle. The CDR3 spans 14 residues. The CDR3 loop reads CASSLRYRADTQYF. The CDR3 DNA reads TGTGCCAGCAGCTTAAGGTACCGAGCAGATACGCAGTATTTT.

The V and J genes are TRBV9 and TRBJ2-7; D perhaps matches TRBD1 (6 bases). V dropped 3 bases and J dropped 4 bases, with 11 bases sitting between them. The length of the CDR3 is 13 residues. Germline lookup yields CDR1 SGDLS and CDR2 YYNGEE. CDR3: CASSAEGTYEQYF. The CDR3 bases are TGTGCCAGCAGCGCCGAAGGGACATACGAGCAGTACTTC.

The chain couples TRBV6-1 to TRBJ2-2, with D maybe TRBD1 (5 bases). This CDR3 spans 16 amino acids. The V end lost 4 bases, the J end lost 2 bases, and 14 bases lay between the germline ends. From germline, CDR1 is MNHNS and CDR2 SASEGT. The CDR3 is CASSARQSLNTGELFF. CDR3 bases: TGTGCCAGCAGTGCCCGACAGTCCCTAAACACCGGGGAGCTGTTTTTT.

About this clone itself: This specimen includes other DNA sequences encoding the same CDR3. The V call is TRBV14, the J call TRBJ1-2; TRBD1 is a possible D gene (5 bases). The CDR3 is 15 residues long. V was shortened by 1 base and J by 2 bases, with 11 bases between the two germline ends. The germline gives CDR1 SGHDN, CDR2 FVKESK. CDR3 amino acids: CASSQGGSSNYGYTF. CDR3 coding DNA: TGTGCCAGCAGCCAAGGGGGCAGTTCGAACTATGGCTACACCTTC.

V is TRBV7-2 and J is TRBJ1-4; TRBD1 matches at 7 bases. Looked up from germline, CDR1 is SGHTA and CDR2 is FQGNSA. The CDR3 runs to 15 residues. J was trimmed by 3 bases and V by 4 bases; bases with no gene match: 5. The CDR3 reads CASSSDRAANEKLFF. The CDR3 region has the DNA TGTGCCAGCAGCTCCGACAGGGCAGCTAATGAAAAACTGTTTTTT.

The rearrangement joins TRBV7-2 to TRBJ1-5; TRBD1 agrees at 11 bases. With V trimmed by 3 bases and J by 9 bases, 10 bases remained unmatched. Germline V gene data show CDR1 as SGHTA and CDR2 as FQGNSA. The CDR3 spans 16 residues. In nucleotides, the CDR3 is TGTGCCAGCAGCTTGGGTAGGACAGGGGGCCCAGGGCCCCAGCATTTT. Encoded protein: CASSLGRTGGPGPQHF.

Ten or more counts support this clone. This chain joins TRBV6-5 and TRBJ1-1, with D unclear. The V gene lost 6 bases and the J gene lost 4 bases, with 18 bases spanning the gap. The CDR3 is made up of 15 amino acids. In germline, CDR1 is MNHEY, CDR2 SVGAGI. CDR3 coding DNA: TGTGCCAGCAGCCCAAAAACTGGGTTGAGCACTGAAGCTTTCTTT. It specifies CASSPKTGLSTEAFF.

The chain couples TRBV9 to TRBJ1-2; D gene unclear. There are 15 residues in the CDR3. V lost 0 bases and J 2 bases, leaving 11 bases between the germline ends. Looked up from germline, CDR1 is SGDLS and CDR2 is YYNGEE. The CDR3 loop is CASSVAIGANYGYTF. DNA for the CDR3: TGTGCCAGCAGCGTAGCTATAGGAGCCAACTATGGCTACACCTTC.

This chain joins TRBV5-1 and TRBJ2-5, with 11 nucleotides matching TRBD2. CDR3 length equals 16 residues. The V gene's germline CDR1 is SGHRS and CDR2 YFSETQ. V lost 5 bases, J lost 1 base, and 7 bases stayed unmatched. The CDR3 loop reads CASSPRLAGTQETQYF. CDR3 sequence (DNA): TGCGCCAGCAGTCCCCGACTAGCGGGAACCCAAGAGACCCAGTACTTC. Filled out from reference TRBV5-1 and TRBJ2-5, the complete variable domain reads KAGVTQTPRYLIKTRGQQVTLSCSPISGHRSVSWYQQTPGQGLQFLFEYFSETQRNKGNFPGRFSGRQFSNSRSEMNVSTLELGDSALYLCASSPRLAGTQETQYFGPGTRLLVL.

The gene calls are TRBV9 and TRBJ2-4; D remains unclear. Germline values: CDR1 SGDLS, CDR2 YYNGEE. The V end was cut by 4 bases, the J end by 0 bases, with 8 bases between. The CDR3 sequence is 14 residues long. The CDR3 sequence: CASSLGGAKNIQYF. CDR3 DNA: TGTGCCAGCAGCCTAGGCGGAGCCAAAAACATTCAGTACTTC.

The genes are TRBV7-7 and TRBJ2-7, with D possibly matching TRBD2 (5 bases). Germline V CDR1 and CDR2: SSHAT, FNYEAQ (reference sequence). This CDR3 is built from 13 residues. CDR3 sequence: CASALGVSYEQYF. The CDR3 nucleotides are TGTGCTAGCGCCCTTGGGGTCTCCTACGAGCAGTACTTC.

V usage is TRBV7-6 and J usage is TRBJ2-1; 7 bases line up with TRBD2. The CDR3 length is 14 residues. Germline-derived CDR1 and CDR2 are SGHVS and FNYEAQ. With V trimmed by 3 bases and J by 5 bases, 4 bases remained unmatched. The CDR3 region is CASSFLAGDNEQFF. The CDR3, as DNA: TGTGCCAGCAGCTTCCTTGCGGGAGACAATGAGCAGTTCTTC.

This clone came up once. A read error is possible here, since a much larger clone lies one base away. Other DNA sequences of this sample code for an identical CDR3. The chain recombines TRBV2 with TRBJ1-1, with unresolved D. Trimming cost V 3 bases and J 2 bases, with 4 bases left between them. CDR1 is SNHLY, CDR2 FYNNEI, per germline. The CDR3 runs 12 residues. CDR3 coding DNA: TGTGCCAGCAGTGACCCTAACACTGAAGCTTTCTTT. As protein: CASSDPNTEAFF.

This clone has only one observation. The chain combines TRBV5-4 with TRBJ1-3; possible D gene TRBD1, 5 bases. Looked up from germline, CDR1 is SGHNT and CDR2 is YYREEE (reference sequence). The CDR3 sequence is 13 residues long. The ends were cut back, 4 bases at V and 2 bases at J, with 7 bases in the middle. CDR3 residues: CASSGGAGNTIYF. The CDR3 DNA sequence: TGTGCCAGCAGCGGGGGGGCTGGAAACACCATATATTTT.

V and J are TRBV5-6 and TRBJ2-2; possibly TRBD1 or TRBD2 for D (6 bases each). Germline-derived CDR1 and CDR2 are SGHDT and YYEEEE. Trimming stripped 4 bases from V and 4 bases from J, with 14 bases between. CDR3 length: 15 amino acids. The CDR3 reads CASSRRGAGTGELFF. DNA for the CDR3: TGTGCCAGCAGCCGGAGGGGGGCGGGCACCGGGGAGCTGTTTTTT.

This clone occurred a few times. The gene calls are TRBV7-3 and TRBJ2-1; 7 bases match TRBD2. The CDR3 is 16 amino acids. Germline CDR1 is SGHTA and CDR2 is FQGTGA. The V and J ends lost 4 bases and 2 bases, in that order; junction bases with no gene match: 8. CDR3 sequence (DNA): TGTGCCAGCAGCTCCGATAGCGGGCTGCCCTACAATGAGCAGTTCTTC. Its protein product is CASSSDSGLPYNEQFF.

Points on this clone: At the DNA level, this CDR3 is encoded by other sequences in the same sample as well. CDR3 loop: CAWSVSQETQYF. DNA of the CDR3: TGTGCCTGGAGTGTATCCCAAGAGACCCAGTACTTC. This rearrangement joins TRBV30 to TRBJ2-5; D is uncertain. The CDR3 extends over 12 amino acids. Germline V gene data show CDR1 as GTSNPN and CDR2 as SVGIG (reference sequence). V was clipped by 0 bases and J by 1 base, with 3 bases between them.

This clone was observed a few times. This rearrangement joins TRBV19 to TRBJ1-5; no clear D. Germline CDR1 LNHDA, CDR2 SQIVND (reference sequence). The CDR3 covers 12 residues. The V end was cut by 9 bases, the J end by 9 bases, with 15 bases between. The CDR3 DNA sequence: TGTGCCAGCCAGGTTCGCGGTGGGCCCCAGCATTTT. Protein: CASQVRGGPQHF. The full variable domain, completed using reference TRBV19 and TRBJ1-5, is DGGITQSPKYLFRKEGQNVTLSCEQNLNHDAMYWYRQDPGQGLRLIYYSQIVNDFQKGDIAEGYSVSREKKESFPLTVTSAQKNPTAFYLCASQVRGGPQHFGDGTRLSIL.

The rearrangement joins TRBV18 to TRBJ2-5, with TRBD1 matching over 7 bases. J lost 3 bases, V lost 1 base, and 14 bases had no gene match. The CDR3 contains 18 residues. CDR1 and CDR2 from the germline V gene are KGHSH and LQKENI. The CDR3 is CASSPRISRGGLEETQYF. CDR3 coding DNA: TGTGCCAGCTCACCACGAATTTCCCGAGGGGGCCTAGAAGAGACCCAGTACTTC.

In DNA form, the CDR3 reads TGCGCCAGCAGCTCGCAAGGATGGAGGATGAACACTGAAGCTTTCTTT. Translating gives CASSSQGWRMNTEAFF. The chain carries TRBV5-1 and TRBJ1-1; D unclear. This CDR3 contains 16 residues. Germline-derived CDR1 and CDR2 are SGHRS and YFSETQ. V lost 3 bases and J lost 0, with 15 bases in between.

The chain links TRBV28 to TRBJ1-5; D is perhaps TRBD1 (5 bases). This CDR3 contains 18 residues. Germline V gene lookup returns CDR1 MDHEN and CDR2 SYDVKM. The V gene lost 5 bases and the J gene lost 6 bases, with 26 bases spanning the gap. In nucleotides, the CDR3 is TGTGCCAGCAGTCCCCACACGGGGGTATCGGCTCACGCTCAGCCCCAGCATTTT. This sequence encodes CASSPHTGVSAHAQPQHF.